This passage covers 17 T cell receptor beta chains from one sample sequenced in a study of blood T cell repertoires in COVID-19. Libraries were prepared by immunoSEQ multiplex PCR; TCRdb keeps only in-frame clonotypes and omits some of them. The sample has about 260,000 clones; roughly 87% are singletons. The sequencing sample was made of peripheral blood. These receptors originate from a human donor in a cohort sampled during active COVID-19.

The chain is built from TRBV30 and TRBJ2-7; D perhaps matches TRBD2 (6 bases). CDR1 is GTSNPN and CDR2 is SVGIG in the germline V gene (reference sequence). V was shortened by 0 bases and J by 6 bases, with 12 bases between the two germline ends. The CDR3 covers 13 residues. The chain's CDR3 is CAWSVRRESEQYF. The CDR3 DNA sequence: TGTGCCTGGAGTGTAAGGCGGGAATCCGAGCAGTACTTC.

This chain uses TRBV3-1 (or the pseudogene TRBV3-2) with TRBJ2-7; D is possibly TRBD1 (6 bases). Between the trimmed V and J ends, which lost 1 base and 7 bases, there was a span of 14 bases. From germline, CDR1 is LGHDT and CDR2 YNNKEL (reference sequence). There are 14 residues in the CDR3. The CDR3 is CASSQAWGRREQYF. As DNA, the CDR3 is TGTGCCAGCAGCCAAGCGTGGGGGCGTCGGGAGCAGTACTTC.

The chain uses TRBV5-1 and TRBJ1-3, with TRBD1 matching over 7 bases. Germline assignment: CDR1 SGHRS and CDR2 YFSETQ. The CDR3 length is 16 residues. Trimming cost V 4 bases and J 0 bases; bases outside gene matches: 7. This CDR3 reads CASSRGQILSGNTIYF. The CDR3 nucleotides are TGCGCCAGCAGCAGGGGACAGATCCTCTCTGGAAACACCATATATTTT.

The chain has TRBV9 and TRBJ2-3, with 9 bases aligning to TRBD1. The V gene end was trimmed by 3 bases and the J gene end by 2 bases; junction bases not matched to a gene: 7. Germline CDR1 reads SGDLS; CDR2 reads YYNGEE. The CDR3 contains 16 residues. CDR3 protein: CASSDGTGRYTDTQYF. CDR3 DNA: TGTGCCAGCAGCGACGGGACAGGGAGATACACAGATACGCAGTATTTT.

V usage is TRBV19 and J usage is TRBJ2-3, with 7 bases identical to TRBD1. CDR3 size: 15 residues. Germline loops: CDR1 LNHDA, CDR2 SQIVND (reference sequence). With 4 bases clipped from V and 5 bases from J, the junction kept 9 bases outside the gene matches. The CDR3 nucleotides read TGTGCCAGTAGTACAGCAGGGGGAGCGAGAGATACGCAGTATTTT. This codes for CASSTAGGARDTQYF.

The chain recombines TRBV7-8 with TRBJ2-1; 14 positions match TRBD2. Germline values: CDR1 SGHVS, CDR2 FQNEAQ. With 5 bases clipped from V and 4 bases from J, the junction kept 7 bases outside the gene matches. The CDR3 is 17 residues long. The DNA of the CDR3 is TGTGCCAGCAGCCCACGACTAGCGGGGGGGCCTTACAATGAGCAGTTCTTC. Amino acids: CASSPRLAGGPYNEQFF.

The V gene is TRBV6-2 or TRBV6-3, the J gene TRBJ2-6; TRBD2 might be the D (7 bases). CDR1 MNHEY and CDR2 SVGEGT come from the germline V gene. The CDR3 totals 16 residues. Trimming stripped 6 bases from V and 4 bases from J, with 16 bases between. The CDR3 loop is CASSQNRGAGANVLTF. CDR3 DNA: TGTGCCAGCAGCCAAAACCGGGGGGCCGGGGCCAACGTCCTGACTTTC.

This chain links TRBV2 with TRBJ1-6; no clear D. The germline gives CDR1 SNHLY, CDR2 FYNNEI. The CDR3 has 14 amino acids. The V gene lost 3 bases and the J gene lost 7 bases, with 10 bases spanning the gap. CDR3 loop: CASSDGYSNSPLHF. In DNA, the CDR3 is TGTGCCAGCAGTGATGGTTACAGCAATTCACCCCTCCACTTT.

The gene calls are TRBV27 and TRBJ1-2; 9 bases line up with TRBD1. The CDR3 contains 17 residues. The trim removed 5 bases at V and 4 bases at J, leaving 14 bases unmatched. Germline values: CDR1 MNHEY, CDR2 SMNVEV (reference sequence). As DNA, the CDR3 is TGTGCCAGCAGTCCCTTGGGCCGGGACAGGGAGCCCTATGGCTACACCTTC. Its translation: CASSPLGRDREPYGYTF.

This rearrangement joins TRBV5-8 to TRBJ2-3; D is ambiguous. The CDR3 is 15 residues long. V was clipped by 0 bases and J by 2 bases, with 10 bases between them. Germline CDR1 is SGHTS and CDR2 is YDEGEE. CDR3: CASSLAQVSTDTQYF. CDR3 nucleotide sequence: TGTGCCAGCAGCTTGGCGCAGGTTTCCACAGATACGCAGTATTTT.

Of note for this clone: Within the sample, other DNA sequences also encode this same CDR3. The chain joins TRBV5-1 to TRBJ1-2; D might be TRBD1 (5 bases). Germline V gene sequence: CDR1 SGHRS, CDR2 YFSETQ. This CDR3 comprises 14 residues. Trimming pared 4 bases from V and 8 bases from J, leaving 18 bases between. CDR3: CASSGAQGGGGYTF. CDR3 bases: TGCGCCAGCAGCGGGGCCCAGGGCGGTGGGGGCTACACCTTC.

This rearrangement joins TRBV7-2 to TRBJ2-6, with TRBD1 matching over 7 bases. With V trimmed by 1 base and J by 2 bases, 5 bases remained unmatched. This CDR3 spans 17 amino acids. The germline V gene has CDR1 SGHTA and CDR2 FQGNSA. In nucleotides, the CDR3 is TGTGCCAGCAGCTTAGGACAGGGAGTAGCTGGGGCCAACGTCCTGACTTTC. As protein: CASSLGQGVAGANVLTF.

A single count supports this clone. The rearrangement links TRBV11-3 to TRBJ2-1, with TRBD1 identical over 7 bases. This CDR3 contains 15 residues. V lost 5 bases, J lost 3 bases, and 7 bases stayed unmatched. The germline V gene has CDR1 SGHNT and CDR2 YENEEA. CDR3 region: CASSPGGGGYNEQFF. CDR3 nucleotide sequence: TGTGCCAGCAGCCCAGGGGGTGGGGGCTACAATGAGCAGTTCTTC.

The chain couples TRBV5-4 to TRBJ2-1; maybe TRBD2 (5 bases). The CDR3 extends over 15 amino acids. Germline V lookup: CDR1 SGHNT, CDR2 YYREEE (reference sequence). Trimming stripped 4 bases from V and 7 bases from J, with 18 bases between. The CDR3 is CASSPLGVSWNEQFF. The CDR3 DNA reads TGTGCCAGCAGCCCCCTCGGGGTAAGTTGGAATGAGCAGTTCTTC.

This CDR3 reads CASSWDSTGELFF. The CDR3 DNA is TGTGCCAGCAGCTGGGACAGCACCGGGGAGCTGTTTTTT. The chain links TRBV6-2 or TRBV6-3 to TRBJ2-2, with 7 bases that match TRBD1. The J segment lost 4 bases and the V segment lost 6 bases, leaving 2 bases of the junction unmatched. The germline CDR1 and CDR2 sequences are MNHEY and SVGEGT. This CDR3 is built from 13 residues.

The chain couples TRBV25-1 to TRBJ2-7, with TRBD1 matching over 12 bases. Germline CDR1 reads MGHDK; CDR2 reads SYGVNS. The CDR3 is made up of 13 amino acids. Trimming at V came to 8 bases and at J to 6 bases, leaving 5 bases not matched to a gene. This CDR3 is CASRDRGPIEQYF. The DNA of the CDR3 is TGTGCCAGCCGGGACAGGGGGCCTATCGAGCAGTACTTC.

J is TRBJ1-1 and V is TRBV5-1; no definite D call. V lost 5 bases and J lost 2, with 10 bases in between. This CDR3 is 13 amino acids long. Germline V gene lookup returns CDR1 SGHRS and CDR2 YFSETQ. Here the CDR3 reads CASRRVLNTEAFF. The CDR3 DNA is TGCGCCAGCAGACGGGTTCTTAACACTGAAGCTTTCTTT.